The text below deals with one TCR beta chain. Its antigen remains unidentified. Base qualities are not recorded, but no much larger clone differs from it by a single base. The germline V gene provides CDR1 MDHEN and CDR2 SYDVKM. The CDR3 contains 13 residues, cysteine and phenylalanine counted. Just the 39-base CDR3 DNA is kept, in frame starting at base 1. Trimming takes 7 bases from V and 1 base from J, and the germline ends sit 8 bases apart. This record belongs to a study of shared clonotypes between healthy human individuals (dated by TCRdb to the early 2020s). Broadly, across the study: The cohort comprised a couple of women and a few men aged 18 to 49 years. To increase sequencing depth and limit assay-specific biases, different laboratories used diverse techniques to prepare libraries and sequence TCR repertoires. Leukapheresis yielded between about 0.85 and 9 billion PBMCs per donor. Per donor, three plates each were used for CD4 naive and CD4 memory, two for CD8 naive, and one for CD8 memory. Blood TCR repertoires of a handful of healthy adults were deeply sequenced to estimate repertoire size and the extent of clonotype sharing between individuals.

Using the deep immunoSEQ assay, multiplex PCR amplified TCR CDR3 regions from genomic DNA. Genomic DNA extracted from each cell subset was distributed evenly over all wells of several immunoSEQ 96-well plates, and each plate served as one replicate. For sorted subsets, approximately 200 ng of genomic DNA, equivalent to roughly 30,000 T cell genomes, went into each replicate PCR. Purified libraries were measured with a Qubit 3.0 fluorometer, size-checked on a Bioanalyzer 2100, and measured again with the KAPA Library Quantification kit. A separate single-read 150-cycle Illumina NextSeq 550 flow cell was used to sequence each immunoSEQ 96-well plate. From the authors' description of their analysis: Because the immunoSEQ output included only junctional sequences and no quality scores, the filtering could not be the same as the filtering used for full-length reads. Sequences were annotated with PyIR, a Python wrapper for IgBLAST v1.9, and V/J genes and CDR3 were assigned using IMGT germline references. Reads with weak V/J assignments (E-value above 1e-6), missing CDR3, stop codons, out-of-frame junctions, or ambiguous translated residues were removed. V3J clonotypes were defined as sequences sharing the same inferred V gene, J gene, and CDR3 amino acid sequence. The percentage overlap between two repertoires was calculated by dividing the number of shared unique clonotypes by the size of the smaller repertoire. Richness of each repertoire was evaluated using RTK rarefaction, the Chao1 estimator, and Recon v2.1 estimates of unobserved clonotypes. Generation probabilities for all TCRbeta clonotypes obtained by the gDNA method from four donors were computed using OLGA. TCRdb retrieved this table from immuneACCESS and kept in-frame rearrangements only. Not all clones are present; in checked studies, unresolved V genes account for under half, and no reason is known for the remainder. The DNA was the basis for D and trimming; V, J and clone size are from that table. Across this sample there are 2 million to 2.5 million clones, with approximately 93% seen only once. Approximately 0.4% of the sample is held by the ten biggest clonotypes.

The donors were healthy, HIV-negative adults who had no recently reported acute infections or vaccinations. Only Caucasian adults living in Nashville, Tennessee, USA were represented among the donors. CD4+ T cells were enriched through magnetic negative selection, after which naive cells were positively selected on CD45RA and the remaining negative fraction served as the memory subset. After blood collection by leukapheresis, PBMCs were isolated using Ficoll-Histopaque density gradient centrifugation and then cryopreserved in the vapor phase of liquid nitrogen. Analytical flow cytometry was used to check the purity and quantity of each magnetically sorted T cell population. From each sorted fraction, genomic DNA was isolated and quantified by UV absorbance on a Nanodrop 2000c. On the study overall, not on this receptor specifically: Sampling was restricted to blood, and TCR repertoires in tissue are likely to differ from TCR repertoires in blood. Naive subsets generally had larger estimated clonotype richness than memory subsets. Pairwise subsampling indicated that sequencing depth was expected to affect the degree of clonotype sharing among donors. Incomplete sequencing was indicated by rarefaction of sorted-subset datasets, despite the large sequencing depth. Because the study included only a small number of donors, the genetic and exposure-history diversity represented was limited. Clonotypes shared by all four sorted-subset donors showed higher generation probabilities than non-shared clonotypes. Across four donors, about 4.5% of naive CD4, roughly 3.5% of naive CD8, about 2% of memory CD4, and 0.4% of memory CD8 clonotypes were shared.

The sequence came from a young man in good health. Some clones in this sample may be carry-over from other donors' samples. The rearranged chain carries TRBV28 and TRBJ1-5, with the D gene not confidently named. The specimen sequenced was naive CD4+ T cells from PBMCs. Read against the paper, the sample's cell subset or site label means: CD45RA+ positively selected. The nucleotide sequence reads as follows: TGTGCCAGCAACAGCCAAAGCAATCAGCCCCAGCATTTT. Its coded protein is CASNSQSNQPQHF.